The 10 T cell receptor beta chains below were found in one sample sequenced in a study of blood T cell repertoires in COVID-19. The data were produced by immunoSEQ multiplex PCR, yet TCRdb's version contains in-frame clones alone and is incomplete. The sample consists of 150,000 to 200,000 clones, around 87% of them appearing once. The sample consisted of peripheral blood. The origin of the receptors is a woman over 75 in a cohort sampled during active or convalescent COVID-19.

J is TRBJ2-3 and V is TRBV19; D uncertain. This CDR3 comprises 13 residues. Trimming shortened V by 4 bases and J by 5 bases, and 10 bases separated the two germline ends. Germline CDR1 reads LNHDA; CDR2 reads SQIVND (reference sequence). This CDR3 reads CASSTSTRDTQYF. The DNA for the CDR3 is TGTGCCAGTAGTACGTCTACGAGAGATACGCAGTATTTT.

The chain combines TRBV5-1 with TRBJ1-5; TRBD1 agrees at 8 bases. J was trimmed by 2 bases and V by 4 bases; bases with no gene match: 11. Germline V gives CDR1 SGHRS, CDR2 YFSETQ. This CDR3 has 17 amino acids. The CDR3 DNA reads TGCGCCAGCAGCCCGGGTGGGACAGGAGAGGGCAATCAGCCCCAGCATTTT. Residues: CASSPGGTGEGNQPQHF.

The rearrangement joins TRBV7-2 to TRBJ1-1, with D perhaps matching TRBD1 (6 bases). Germline CDR1 and CDR2: SGHTA and FQGNSA. With 2 bases removed from V and 5 bases from J, the gap between germline ends came to 12 bases. This CDR3 is 14 amino acids long. The CDR3 reads CASSLQGTGTEAFF. The CDR3 coding sequence is TGTGCCAGCAGCTTACAGGGGACGGGTACTGAAGCTTTCTTT.

The V call is TRBV18, the J call TRBJ1-2, with D possibly being TRBD1 (6 bases). CDR1 KGHSH and CDR2 LQKENI come from the germline V gene. Trimming stripped 6 bases from V and 3 bases from J, with 14 bases between. CDR3 length: 14 amino acids. The CDR3 nucleotides read TGTGCCAGCTCCCCGGGGGGGCTAGACTATGGCTACACCTTC. Its protein is CASSPGGLDYGYTF.

The CDR3 nucleotides are TGTGCCAGCAGCCAACGAGGCAGCCCGAGGACTGAAGCTTTCTTT. This translates into CASSQRGSPRTEAFF. V and J are TRBV3-1 (or the pseudogene TRBV3-2) and TRBJ1-1; D call uncertain. The CDR3 sequence is 15 residues long. Per the germline V gene, CDR1 is LGHDT and CDR2 is YNNKEL (reference sequence). The germline V and J ends were trimmed by 2 bases and 5 bases, with 15 bases remaining between them.

The chain couples TRBV19 to TRBJ2-3; no reliable D call. Trimming pared 7 bases from V and 0 bases from J, leaving 8 bases between. Germline V gene lookup returns CDR1 LNHDA and CDR2 SQIVND (reference sequence). This CDR3 contains 13 residues. CDR3 residues: CASNGRSTDTQYF. The CDR3 DNA sequence: TGTGCCAGTAATGGCCGAAGCACAGATACGCAGTATTTT. The full variable domain, completed using reference TRBV19 and TRBJ2-3, is DGGITQSPKYLFRKEGQNVTLSCEQNLNHDAMYWYRQDPGQGLRLIYYSQIVNDFQKGDIAEGYSVSREKKESFPLTVTSAQKNPTAFYLCASNGRSTDTQYFGPGTRLTVL.

J is TRBJ2-3 and V is TRBV4-3, with TRBD2 matching 10 bases. Germline V gene sequence: CDR1 LGHNA, CDR2 YSLEER. This CDR3 spans 15 amino acids. Trimming at V came to 0 bases and at J to 8 bases, leaving 5 bases not matched to a gene. The DNA of the CDR3 is TGCGCCAGCAGCCAAGATGGAGCGGGGGGGCTTACGCAGTATTTT. It codes for CASSQDGAGGLTQYF.

The chain combines TRBV6-5 with TRBJ2-1; 7 bases fit TRBD1. There are 15 residues in the CDR3. Germline V gene sequence: CDR1 MNHEY, CDR2 SVGAGI. V dropped 6 bases and J dropped 4; count of bases not matched to a gene: 9. As DNA, the CDR3 is TGTGCCAGCAGACAGCCGGGACAGAAGTACAATGAGCAGTTCTTC. Translated, it gives CASRQPGQKYNEQFF.

The CDR3 spells CASSPQEGVNYGYTF. Here the CDR3 DNA reads TGCGCCAGCAGCCCCCAGGAAGGGGTGAACTATGGCTACACCTTC. The V call is TRBV4-1, the J call TRBJ1-2; tentative D call: TRBD1 (5 bases). Between the trimmed V and J ends, which lost 4 bases and 2 bases, there was a span of 14 bases. The CDR3 contains 15 residues. Germline CDR1 reads MGHRA; CDR2 reads YSYEKL.

A few counts support this clone. The chain is built from TRBV29-1 and TRBJ1-3; possible D gene TRBD1, 6 bases. Trimming pared 4 bases from V and 5 bases from J, leaving 18 bases between. In germline, CDR1 is SQVTM, CDR2 ANQGSEA. The CDR3 is made up of 15 amino acids. This CDR3 reads CSVVYARGARNTIYF. In nucleotides, the CDR3 is TGCAGCGTTGTATATGCTCGGGGGGCCCGAAACACCATATATTTT.